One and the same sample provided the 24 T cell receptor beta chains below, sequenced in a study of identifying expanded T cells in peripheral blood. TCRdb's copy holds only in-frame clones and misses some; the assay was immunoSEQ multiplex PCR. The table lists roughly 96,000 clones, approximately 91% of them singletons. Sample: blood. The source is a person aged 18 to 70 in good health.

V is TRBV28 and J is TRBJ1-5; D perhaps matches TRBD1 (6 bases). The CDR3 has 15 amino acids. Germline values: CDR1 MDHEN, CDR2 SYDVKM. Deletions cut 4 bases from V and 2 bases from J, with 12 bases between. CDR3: CASSYGGDGNQPQHF. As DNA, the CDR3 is TGTGCCAGCAGTTATGGGGGCGATGGCAATCAGCCCCAGCATTTT.

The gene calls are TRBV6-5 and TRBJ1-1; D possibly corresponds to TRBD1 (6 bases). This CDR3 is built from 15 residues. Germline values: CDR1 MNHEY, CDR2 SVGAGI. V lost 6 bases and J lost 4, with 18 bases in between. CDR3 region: CASRRAGGKFTEAFF. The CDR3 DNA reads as TGTGCCAGCAGACGCGCGGGGGGCAAGTTCACTGAAGCTTTCTTT.

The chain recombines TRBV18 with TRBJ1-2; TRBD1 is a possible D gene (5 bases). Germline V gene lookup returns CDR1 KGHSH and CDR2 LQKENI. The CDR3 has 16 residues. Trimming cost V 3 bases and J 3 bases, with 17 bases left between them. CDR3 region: CASSPRLDGRDYGYTF. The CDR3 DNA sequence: TGTGCCAGCTCACCTCGTTTGGACGGCAGGGACTATGGCTACACCTTC. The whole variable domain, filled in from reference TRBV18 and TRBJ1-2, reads NAGVMQNPRHLVRRRGQEARLRCSPMKGHSHVYWYRQLPEEGLKFMVYLQKENIIDESGMPKERFSAEFPKEGPSILRIQQVVRGDSAAYFCASSPRLDGRDYGYTFGSGTRLTVV.

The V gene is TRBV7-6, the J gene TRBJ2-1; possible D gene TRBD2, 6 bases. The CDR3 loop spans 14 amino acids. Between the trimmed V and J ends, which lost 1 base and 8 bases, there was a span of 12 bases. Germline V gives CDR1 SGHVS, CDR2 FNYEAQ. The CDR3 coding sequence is TGTGCCAGCAGCTTAGGGGCGGGGCGGGATGAGCAGTTCTTC. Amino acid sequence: CASSLGAGRDEQFF.

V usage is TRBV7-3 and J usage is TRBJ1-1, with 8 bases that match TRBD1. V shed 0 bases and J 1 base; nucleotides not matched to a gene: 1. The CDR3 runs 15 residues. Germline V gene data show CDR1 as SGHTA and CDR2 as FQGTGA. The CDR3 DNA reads TGTGCCAGCAGCTTAACGACAGGGGAGAACACTGAAGCTTTCTTT. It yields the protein CASSLTTGENTEAFF.

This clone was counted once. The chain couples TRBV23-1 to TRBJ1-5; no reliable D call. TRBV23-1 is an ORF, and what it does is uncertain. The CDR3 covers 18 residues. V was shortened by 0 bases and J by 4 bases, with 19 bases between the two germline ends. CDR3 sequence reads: CASSQSHVDGPRNQPQHF. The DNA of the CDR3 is TGCGCCAGCAGTCAATCGCATGTGGACGGTCCCAGAAATCAGCCCCAGCATTTT.

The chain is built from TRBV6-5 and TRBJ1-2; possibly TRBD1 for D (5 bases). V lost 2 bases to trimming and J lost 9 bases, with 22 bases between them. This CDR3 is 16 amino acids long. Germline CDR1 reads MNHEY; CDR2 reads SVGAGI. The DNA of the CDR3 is TGTGCCAGCAGTTACGTTGATAAGGGGCCGTCCGAACGCTACACCTTC. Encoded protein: CASSYVDKGPSERYTF.

The CDR3 nucleotides read TGTGCCAGTAGTATCCGGGGTCGCGATGAGCAGTTCTTC. Its protein is CASSIRGRDEQFF. V usage is TRBV19 and J usage is TRBJ2-1; tentatively, D is TRBD2 (5 bases). Germline CDR1 is LNHDA and CDR2 is SQIVND (reference sequence). Trimming stripped 3 bases from V and 8 bases from J, with 11 bases between. This CDR3 has 13 amino acids.

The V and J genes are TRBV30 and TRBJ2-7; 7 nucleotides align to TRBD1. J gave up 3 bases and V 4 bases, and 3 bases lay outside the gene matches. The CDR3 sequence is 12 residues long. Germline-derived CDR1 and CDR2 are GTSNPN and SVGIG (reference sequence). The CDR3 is CAWNRGSYEQYF. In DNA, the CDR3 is TGTGCCTGGAACAGGGGAAGCTACGAGCAGTACTTC.

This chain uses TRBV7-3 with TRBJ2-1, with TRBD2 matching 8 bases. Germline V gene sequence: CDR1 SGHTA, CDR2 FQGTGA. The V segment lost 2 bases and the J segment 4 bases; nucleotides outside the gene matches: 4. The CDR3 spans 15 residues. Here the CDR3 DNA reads TGTGCCAGCAGCTTATCCCCGGGGGGGTACAATGAGCAGTTCTTC. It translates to CASSLSPGGYNEQFF. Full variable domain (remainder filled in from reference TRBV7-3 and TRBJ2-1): GAGVSQTPSNKVTEKGKYVELRCDPISGHTALYWYRQSLGQGPEFLIYFQGTGAADDSGLPNDRFFAVRPEGSVSTLKIQRTERGDSAVYLCASSLSPGGYNEQFFGPGTRLTVL.

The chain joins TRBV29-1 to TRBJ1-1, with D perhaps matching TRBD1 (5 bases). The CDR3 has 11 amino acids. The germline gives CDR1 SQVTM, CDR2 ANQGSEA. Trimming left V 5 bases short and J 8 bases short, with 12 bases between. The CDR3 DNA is TGCAGCGTTCGGGGGGGAGACGAAGCTTTCTTT. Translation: CSVRGGDEAFF.

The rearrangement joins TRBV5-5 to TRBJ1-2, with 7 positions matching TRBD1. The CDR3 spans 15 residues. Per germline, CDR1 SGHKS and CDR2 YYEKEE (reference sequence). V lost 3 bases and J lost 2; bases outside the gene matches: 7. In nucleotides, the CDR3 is TGTGCCAGCAGCTACACCGGGACAGCCAACTATGGCTACACCTTC. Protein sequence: CASSYTGTANYGYTF. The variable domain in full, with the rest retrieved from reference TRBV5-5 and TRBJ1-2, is DAGVTQSPTHLIKTRGQQVTLRCSPISGHKSVSWYQQVLGQGPQFIFQYYEKEERGRGNFPDRFSARQFPNYSSELNVNALLLGDSALYLCASSYTGTANYGYTFGSGTRLTVV.

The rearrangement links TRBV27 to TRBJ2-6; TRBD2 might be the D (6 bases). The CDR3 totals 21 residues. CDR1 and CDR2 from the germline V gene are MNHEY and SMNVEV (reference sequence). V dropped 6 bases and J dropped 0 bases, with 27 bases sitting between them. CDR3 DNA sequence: TGTGCCAGCAGCACCCTCCGCGGGGTTAGGGCCCGAAGCTCTGGGGCCAACGTCCTGACTTTC. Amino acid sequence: CASSTLRGVRARSSGANVLTF.

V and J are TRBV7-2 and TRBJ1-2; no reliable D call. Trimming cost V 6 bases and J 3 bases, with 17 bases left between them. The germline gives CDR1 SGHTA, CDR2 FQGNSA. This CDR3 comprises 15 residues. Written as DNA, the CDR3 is TGTGCCAGCAGAGTTACGGGCGGTAACTACTATGGCTACACCTTC. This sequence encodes CASRVTGGNYYGYTF. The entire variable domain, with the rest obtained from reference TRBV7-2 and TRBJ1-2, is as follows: GAGVSQSPSNKVTEKGKDVELRCDPISGHTALYWYRQSLGQGLEFLIYFQGNSAPDKSGLPSDRFSAERTGGSVSTLTIQRTQQEDSAVYLCASRVTGGNYYGYTFGSGTRLTVV.

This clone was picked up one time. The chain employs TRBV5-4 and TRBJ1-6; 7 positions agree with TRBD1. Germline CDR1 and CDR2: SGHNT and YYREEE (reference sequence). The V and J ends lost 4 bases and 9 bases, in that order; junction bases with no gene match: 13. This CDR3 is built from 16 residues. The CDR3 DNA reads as TGTGCCAGCAGCGTAACGACAGGGTCGGGAACTTCACCCCTCCACTTT. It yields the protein CASSVTTGSGTSPLHF. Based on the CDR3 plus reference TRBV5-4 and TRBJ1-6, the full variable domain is ETGVTQSPTHLIKTRGQQVTLRCSSQSGHNTVSWYQQALGQGPQFIFQYYREEENGRGNFPPRFSGLQFPNYSSELNVNALELDDSALYLCASSVTTGSGTSPLHFGNGTRLTVT.

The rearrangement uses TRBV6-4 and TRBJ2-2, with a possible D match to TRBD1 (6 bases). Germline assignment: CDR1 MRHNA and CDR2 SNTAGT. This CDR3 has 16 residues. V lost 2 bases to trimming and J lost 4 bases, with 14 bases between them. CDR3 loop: CASSDQPRGGTGELFF. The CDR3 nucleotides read TGTGCCAGCAGTGACCAGCCCCGAGGGGGCACCGGGGAGCTGTTTTTT.

DNA for the CDR3: TGCGCCAGCAGCTCGGGAGGGGCCGGATCCTACGAGCAGTACTTC. This codes for CASSSGGAGSYEQYF. This chain uses TRBV5-1 with TRBJ2-7, with TRBD2 matching over 8 bases. Germline CDR1 reads SGHRS; CDR2 reads YFSETQ. The CDR3 totals 15 residues. Losses at the gene ends were 3 bases for V and 1 base for J; bases not matched to a gene: 6.

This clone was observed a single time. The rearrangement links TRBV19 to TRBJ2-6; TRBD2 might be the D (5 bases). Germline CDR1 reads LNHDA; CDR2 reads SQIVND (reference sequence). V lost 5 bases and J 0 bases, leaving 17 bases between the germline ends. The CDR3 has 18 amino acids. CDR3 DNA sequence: TGTGCCAGTAGTCCTGCGGGTAGCTCATTCTCTGGGGCCAACGTCCTGACTTTC. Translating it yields CASSPAGSSFSGANVLTF.

The CDR3 sequence is CSADFNYGYTF. For the CDR3, the DNA is TGCAGTGCCGACTTTAACTATGGCTACACCTTC. The V and J genes are TRBV20-1 and TRBJ1-2; D unclear. The CDR3 sequence is 11 residues long. Germline V lookup: CDR1 DFQATT, CDR2 SNEGSKA (reference sequence). Trimming took 6 bases from V and 1 from J, leaving 6 bases between them.

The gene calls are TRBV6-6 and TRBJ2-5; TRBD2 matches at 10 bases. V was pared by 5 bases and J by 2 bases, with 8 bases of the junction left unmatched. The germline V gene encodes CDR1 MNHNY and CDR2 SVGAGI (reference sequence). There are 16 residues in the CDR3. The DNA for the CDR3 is TGTGCCAGCAGTCGACAACTAGCGGGGTTACAAGAGACCCAGTACTTC. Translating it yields CASSRQLAGLQETQYF.

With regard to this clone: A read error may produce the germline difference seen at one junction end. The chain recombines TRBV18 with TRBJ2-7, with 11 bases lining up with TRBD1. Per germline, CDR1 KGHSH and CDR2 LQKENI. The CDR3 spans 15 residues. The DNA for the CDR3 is TGTGCCAGCTCACCGATAGGACAGGGGGCCTACAAGCAGTACTTC. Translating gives CASSPIGQGAYKQYF.

In DNA, the CDR3 is TGTGCCAGCAGCTTGGAAAAGGAAGTACCCACTGAAGCTTTCTTT. As protein: CASSLEKEVPTEAFF. The rearrangement joins TRBV5-6 to TRBJ1-1; D remains unclear. The CDR3 length is 15 residues. V was clipped by 0 bases and J by 4 bases, with 13 bases between them. CDR1 is SGHDT, CDR2 YYEEEE, per germline.

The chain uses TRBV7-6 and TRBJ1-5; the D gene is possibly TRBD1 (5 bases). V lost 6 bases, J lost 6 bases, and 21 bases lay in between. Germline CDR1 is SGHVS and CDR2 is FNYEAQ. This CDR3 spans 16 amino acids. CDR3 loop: CASSLTSGLGPQPQHF. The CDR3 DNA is TGTGCCAGCAGTCTTACCTCAGGGTTGGGCCCTCAGCCCCAGCATTTT.

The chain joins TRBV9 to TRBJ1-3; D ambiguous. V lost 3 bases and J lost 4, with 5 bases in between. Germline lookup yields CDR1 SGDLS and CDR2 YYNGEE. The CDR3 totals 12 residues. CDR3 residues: CASSEIGNTIYF. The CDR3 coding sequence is TGTGCCAGCAGCGAAATCGGAAACACCATATATTTT.